In this sample, the clone carrying this T cell receptor (beta chain) turned up many times. Per the germline V gene, CDR1 is SEHNR and CDR2 is FQNEAQ (reference sequence). Trimming shortened V by 3 bases and J by 1 base, and 4 bases separated the two germline ends. The CDR3 contains 12 residues. One entry per CDR3 protein, called by TCRdb with MiXCR from the RACE reads. This sample has tens of thousands of distinct CDR3 sequences, with over 10% found just once. Time point: pre-sensitization, week 0. Treatment denoted: therapeutic diphenylcyclopropenone sensitization with weekly scalp DPC. The sample is drawn from a study of human T cells and chemical hapten exposure. Looking at the study overall: Diphenylcyclopropenone was administered weekly to the scalp of patients throughout the approximately 24-week study.

The chain couples TRBV7-9 to TRBJ2-7, with D unclear. The receptor was isolated from a woman aged 25 to 39 with alopecia areata. Some clones in this sample may be carry-over from other donors' samples. Sequencing was performed on whole blood, taken in connection with sensitization to the hapten diphenylcyclopropenone (DPC). The CDR3 region is CASSLSSYEQYF. CDR3 DNA sequence: TGTGCCAGCAGCTTGTCTTCCTACGAGCAGTACTTC.